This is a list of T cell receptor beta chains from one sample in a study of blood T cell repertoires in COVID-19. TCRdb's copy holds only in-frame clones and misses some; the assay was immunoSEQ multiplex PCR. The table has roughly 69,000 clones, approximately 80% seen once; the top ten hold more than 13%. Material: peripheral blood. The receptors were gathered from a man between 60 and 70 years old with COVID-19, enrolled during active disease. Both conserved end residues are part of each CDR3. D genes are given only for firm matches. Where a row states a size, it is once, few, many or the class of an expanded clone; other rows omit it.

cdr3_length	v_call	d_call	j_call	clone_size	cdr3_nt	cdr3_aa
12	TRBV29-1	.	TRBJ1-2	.	TGCAGAGCCAACAGGGCTAACTATGGCTACACCTTC	CRANRANYGYTF
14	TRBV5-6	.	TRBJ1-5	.	TGTGCCAGCAGCTTGAGACGGGGGAATCAGCCCCAGCATTTT	CASSLRRGNQPQHF
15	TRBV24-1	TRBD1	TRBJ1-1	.	TGTGCCACCTCCCCCAGAGGGACAGGGGTCACTGAAGCTTTCTTT	CATSPRGTGVTEAFF
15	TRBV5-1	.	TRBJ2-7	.	TGCGCCAGCAGCCCAGGAGGTTCCAGCTCCTACGAGCAGTACTTC	CASSPGGSSSYEQYF
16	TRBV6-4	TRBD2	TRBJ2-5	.	TGTGCCAGCAGTTCTTCCGGACTAGCGGAGGGGCAAGCCCAGTACTTC	CASSSSGLAEGQAQYF
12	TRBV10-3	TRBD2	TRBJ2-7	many	TGTGCCACCGCGGGGGGGCCCCACGAGCAGTACTTC	CATAGGPHEQYF
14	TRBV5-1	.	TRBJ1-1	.	TGCGCCAGCAGACAACGATCAGGGGACACTGAAGCTTTCTTT	CASRQRSGDTEAFF
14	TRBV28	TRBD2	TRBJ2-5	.	TGTGCCAGCTGGGCGGGGGGACGCAGAGGGGCCCAGTACTTC	CASWAGGRRGAQYF
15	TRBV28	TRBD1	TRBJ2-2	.	TGTGCCAGCACCCCCGGGACAGTCCACACCGGGGAGCTGTTTTTT	CASTPGTVHTGELFF
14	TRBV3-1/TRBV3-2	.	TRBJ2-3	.	TGTGCCAGCAGCCAAGAGGCTCTACCTCAGGCGCAGTATTTT	CASSQEALPQAQYF
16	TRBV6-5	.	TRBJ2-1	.	TGTGCCAGCAGTTACGCCCCGCCAGGGTCCTACAATGAGCAGTTCTTC	CASSYAPPGSYNEQFF
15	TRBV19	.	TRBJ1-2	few	TGTGCCAGTAGTATAGGCCATCGACAGGCAAATGGCTACACCTTC	CASSIGHRQANGYTF
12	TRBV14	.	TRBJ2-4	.	TGTGCCAGCAGCCAAGCAGAAAACATTCAGTACTTC	CASSQAENIQYF
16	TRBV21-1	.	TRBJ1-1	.	TGTGCCAGCAGCGCCCAAATTGGCAGGGTGGCCACTGAAGCTTTCTTT	CASSAQIGRVATEAFF
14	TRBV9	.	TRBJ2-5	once	TGTGCCAGCAGCGTAGCAGGGGGGCAAGAGACCCAGTACTTC	CASSVAGGQETQYF
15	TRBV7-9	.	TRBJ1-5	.	TGTGCCAGCAGTCCTGACGGACATAGCAATCAGCCCCAGCATTTT	CASSPDGHSNQPQHF
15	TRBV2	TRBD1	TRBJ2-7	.	TGTGCCAGCAGTGTCGGGGTGGGGACAGGGCCCGAGCAGTACTTC	CASSVGVGTGPEQYF
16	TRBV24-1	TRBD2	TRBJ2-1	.	TGTGCCTCCCCTATACTAGCGGGATTCTCCTACAATGAGCAGTTCTTC	CASPILAGFSYNEQFF
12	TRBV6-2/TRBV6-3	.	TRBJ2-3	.	TGTGCCAGCAGTTACCCTCCACAAAGGCAGTATTTT	CASSYPPQRQYF
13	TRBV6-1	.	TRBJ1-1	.	TGTGCCAGCAGTGAGGCGGTGAACACTGAAGCTTTCTTT	CASSEAVNTEAFF
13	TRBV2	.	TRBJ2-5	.	TGTGCCAGCAGGGGAGGTTGGCGGGAGACCCAGTACTTC	CASRGGWRETQYF
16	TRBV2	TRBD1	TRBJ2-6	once	TGTGCCAGCCGTACAACGACAGGGTCTGGGGCCAACGTCCTGACTTTC	CASRTTTGSGANVLTF
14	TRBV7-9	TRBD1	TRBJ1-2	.	TGTGCCAGCAGCCAACAGGGGTCTGGACCTGGCTACACCTTC	CASSQQGSGPGYTF
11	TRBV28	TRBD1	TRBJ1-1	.	TGTGCCAGCAGTTTCGACAGGGCCTCTTTCTTT	CASSFDRASFF
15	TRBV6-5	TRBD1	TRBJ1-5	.	TGTGCCAGCAGGCGACAGGGAAACAGCGATCAGCCCCAGCATTTT	CASRRQGNSDQPQHF
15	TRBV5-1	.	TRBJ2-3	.	TGCGCCAGCAGCTTGGCCGTTGGCGGCTCAGATACGCAGTATTTT	CASSLAVGGSDTQYF
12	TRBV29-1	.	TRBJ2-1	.	TGCAGCCCAGGTCAGACCGGTAATGAGCAGTTCTTC	CSPGQTGNEQFF
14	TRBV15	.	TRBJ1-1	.	TGTGCCACCCGATATAGGGCGCAGGGCACTGAAGCTTTCTTT	CATRYRAQGTEAFF
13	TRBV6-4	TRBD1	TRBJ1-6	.	TGTGCCAGCAGTGACAACAGGGGTTCACCCCTCCACTTT	CASSDNRGSPLHF
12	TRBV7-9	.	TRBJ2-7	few	TGTGCCAGCAGCTTACAGGGTTACGAGCAGTACTTC	CASSLQGYEQYF
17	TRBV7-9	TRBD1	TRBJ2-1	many	TGTGCCAGCAGCCCGTCGACAGGGGGCTTCTCCTACAATGAGCAGTTCTTC	CASSPSTGGFSYNEQFF
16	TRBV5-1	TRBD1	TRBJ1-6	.	TGCGCCAGCAGCGGCGGGACAGAACCATTTCTTTCACCCCTCCACTTT	CASSGGTEPFLSPLHF
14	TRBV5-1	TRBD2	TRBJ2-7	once	TGCGCCAGCAGCTTGGTAGCGGGAAACGACGAGCAGTACTTC	CASSLVAGNDEQYF
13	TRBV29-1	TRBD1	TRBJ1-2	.	TGCAGCGTTACCCGCGGGACAGGGAATGGCTACACCTTC	CSVTRGTGNGYTF
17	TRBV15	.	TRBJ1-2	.	TGTGCCACCAGCAGAGATAGGGGGACAAAAGACAACTATGGCTACACCTTC	CATSRDRGTKDNYGYTF
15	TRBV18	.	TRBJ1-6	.	TGTGCCAGCTCACCACCGGGGAGGGAGAATTCACCCCTCCACTTT	CASSPPGRENSPLHF